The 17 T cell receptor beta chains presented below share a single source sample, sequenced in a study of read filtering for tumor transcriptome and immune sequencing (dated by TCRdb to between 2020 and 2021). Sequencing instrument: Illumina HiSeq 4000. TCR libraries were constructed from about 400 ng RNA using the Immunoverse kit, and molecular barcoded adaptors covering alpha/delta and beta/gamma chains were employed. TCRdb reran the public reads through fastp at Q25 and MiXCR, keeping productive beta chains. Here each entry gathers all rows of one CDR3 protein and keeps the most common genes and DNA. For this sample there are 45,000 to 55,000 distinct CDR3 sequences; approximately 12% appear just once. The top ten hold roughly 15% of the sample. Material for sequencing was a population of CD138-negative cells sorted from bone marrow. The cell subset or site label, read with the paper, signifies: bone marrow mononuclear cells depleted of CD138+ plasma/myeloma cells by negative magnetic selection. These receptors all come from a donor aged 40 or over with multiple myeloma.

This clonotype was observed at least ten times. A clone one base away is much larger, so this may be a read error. CDR3 in DNA: TGCAGCGTTCTGGGCCGGGTAGCGGGACCCACCTATGGGCCTTCCTACAATGGGCAGTTCTTC. Translating it yields CSVLGRVAGPTYGPSYNGQFF. This chain uses TRBV29-1 with TRBJ2-1, with TRBD2 matching 8 bases. The CDR3 totals 21 residues. Germline assignment: CDR1 SQVTM and CDR2 ANQGSEA.

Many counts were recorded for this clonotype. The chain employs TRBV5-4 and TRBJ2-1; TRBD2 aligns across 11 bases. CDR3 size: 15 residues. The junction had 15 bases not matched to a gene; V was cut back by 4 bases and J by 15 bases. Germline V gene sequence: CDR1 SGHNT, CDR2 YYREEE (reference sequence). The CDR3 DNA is TGTGCCAGCAGCCAAGCCGGGACTAGCGGTCAGGTTGGGTTCTTC. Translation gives CASSQAGTSGQVGFF.

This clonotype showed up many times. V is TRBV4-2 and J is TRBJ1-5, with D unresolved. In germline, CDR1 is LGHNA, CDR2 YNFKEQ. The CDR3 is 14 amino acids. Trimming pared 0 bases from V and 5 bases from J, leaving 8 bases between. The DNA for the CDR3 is TGTGCCAGCAGCCAAGATTTGGGCGATCAGCCCCAGCATTTT. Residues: CASSQDLGDQPQHF.

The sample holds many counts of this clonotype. The CDR3 loop is CASSRPTGGRGDQPQHF. In DNA form, the CDR3 reads TGTGCCAGCTCACGTCCGACAGGGGGTCGAGGGGATCAGCCCCAGCATTTT. The chain couples TRBV18 to TRBJ1-5, with 9 bases lining up with TRBD1. The CDR3 sequence is 17 residues long. The germline CDR1 and CDR2 sequences are KGHSH and LQKENI. After removal of 4 bases from V and 5 bases from J, the junction contained 12 bases not matched to a gene.

The CDR3 DNA reads TGTGCCAGCAGACCACAGGGTGGAGGGAACCAAGAGACCCAGTACTTC. It codes for CASRPQGGGNQETQYF. The gene calls are TRBV7-9 and TRBJ2-5, with D tentatively TRBD1 or TRBD2 (6 bases each). V was clipped by 6 bases and J by 0 bases, with 17 bases between them. The CDR3 spans 16 residues. Germline CDR1 and CDR2: SEHNR and FQNEAQ (reference sequence).

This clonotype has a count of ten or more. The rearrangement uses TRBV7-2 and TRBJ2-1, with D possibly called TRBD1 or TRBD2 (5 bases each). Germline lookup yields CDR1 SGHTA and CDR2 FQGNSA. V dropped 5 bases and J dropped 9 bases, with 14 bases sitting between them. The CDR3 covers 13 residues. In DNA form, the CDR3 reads TGTGCCAGCAGCCTTCGACGGGACGGTGAGCAGTTCTTC. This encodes CASSLRRDGEQFF.

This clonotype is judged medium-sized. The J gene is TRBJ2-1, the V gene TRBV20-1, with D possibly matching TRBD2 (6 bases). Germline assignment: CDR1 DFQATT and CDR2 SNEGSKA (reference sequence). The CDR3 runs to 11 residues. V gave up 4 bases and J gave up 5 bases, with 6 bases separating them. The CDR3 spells CSAIADNEQFF. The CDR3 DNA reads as TGCAGTGCTATAGCGGACAATGAGCAGTTCTTC.

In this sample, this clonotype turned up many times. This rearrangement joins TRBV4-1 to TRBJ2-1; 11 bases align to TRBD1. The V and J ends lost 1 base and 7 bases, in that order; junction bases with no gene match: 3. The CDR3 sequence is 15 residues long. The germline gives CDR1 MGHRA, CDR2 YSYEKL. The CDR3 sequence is CASSQAGQGGNEQFF. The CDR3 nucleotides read TGCGCCAGCAGCCAAGCGGGACAGGGGGGGAATGAGCAGTTCTTC.

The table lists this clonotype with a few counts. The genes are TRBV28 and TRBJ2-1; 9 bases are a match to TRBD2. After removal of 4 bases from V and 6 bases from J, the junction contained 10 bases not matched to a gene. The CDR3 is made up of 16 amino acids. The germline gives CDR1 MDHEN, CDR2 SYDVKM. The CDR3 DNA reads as TGTGCCAGCAGTTCGCCAGCGCGGGAGGGTGTCAATGAGCAGTTCTTC. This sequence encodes CASSSPAREGVNEQFF.

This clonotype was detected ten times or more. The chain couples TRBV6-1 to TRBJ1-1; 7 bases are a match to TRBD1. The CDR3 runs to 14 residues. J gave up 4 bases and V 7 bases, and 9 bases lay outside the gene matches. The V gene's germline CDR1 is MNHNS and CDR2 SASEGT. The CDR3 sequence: CASNRQGQSTEAFF. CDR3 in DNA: TGTGCCAGCAACCGACAGGGCCAGAGCACTGAAGCTTTCTTT.

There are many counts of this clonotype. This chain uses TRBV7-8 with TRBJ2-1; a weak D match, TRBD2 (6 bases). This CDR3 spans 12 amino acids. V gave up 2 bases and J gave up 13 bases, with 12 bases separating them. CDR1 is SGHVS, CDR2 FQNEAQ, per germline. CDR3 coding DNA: TGTGCCAGCAGCTTACCCGGGACTGACCAGTTCTTC. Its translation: CASSLPGTDQFF. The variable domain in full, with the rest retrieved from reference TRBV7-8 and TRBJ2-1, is GAGVSQSPRYKVAKRGQDVALRCDPISGHVSLFWYQQALGQGPEFLTYFQNEAQLDKSGLPSDRFFAERPEGSVSTLKIQRTQQEDSAVYLCASSLPGTDQFFGPGTRLTVL.

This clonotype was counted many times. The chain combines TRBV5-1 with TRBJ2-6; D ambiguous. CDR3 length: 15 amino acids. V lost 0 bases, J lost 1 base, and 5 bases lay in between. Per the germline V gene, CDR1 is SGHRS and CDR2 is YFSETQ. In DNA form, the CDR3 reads TGCGCCAGCAGCTTGGAGGGATCTGGGGCCAACGTCCTGACTTTC. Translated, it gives CASSLEGSGANVLTF.

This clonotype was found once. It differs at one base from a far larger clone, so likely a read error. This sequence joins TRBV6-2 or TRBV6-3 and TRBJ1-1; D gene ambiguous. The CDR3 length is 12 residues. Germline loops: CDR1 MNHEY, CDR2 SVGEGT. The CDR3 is CASIRSRTDAFF. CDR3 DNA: TGTGCCAGCATAAGGTCAAGGACTGACGCTTTCTTT.

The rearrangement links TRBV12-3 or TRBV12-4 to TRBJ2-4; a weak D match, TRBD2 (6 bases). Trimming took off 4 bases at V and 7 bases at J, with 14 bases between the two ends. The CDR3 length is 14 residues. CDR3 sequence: CASSSQGGGNIQYF. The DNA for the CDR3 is TGTGCCAGCAGTTCCCAGGGCGGAGGGAACATTCAGTACTTC.

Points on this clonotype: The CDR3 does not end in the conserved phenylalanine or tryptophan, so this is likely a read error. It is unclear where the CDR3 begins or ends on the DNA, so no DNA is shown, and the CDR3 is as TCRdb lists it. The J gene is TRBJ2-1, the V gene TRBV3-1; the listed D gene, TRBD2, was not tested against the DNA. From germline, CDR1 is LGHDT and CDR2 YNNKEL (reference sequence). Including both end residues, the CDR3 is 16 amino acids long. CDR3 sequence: CASSQGLAGGRNEQVY.

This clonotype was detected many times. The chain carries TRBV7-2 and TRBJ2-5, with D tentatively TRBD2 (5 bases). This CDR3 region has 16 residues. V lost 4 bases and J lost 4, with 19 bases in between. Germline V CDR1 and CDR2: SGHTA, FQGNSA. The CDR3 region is CASSSPLESGLETQYF. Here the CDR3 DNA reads TGTGCCAGCAGCTCACCCCTGGAGAGCGGCCTAGAGACCCAGTACTTC.

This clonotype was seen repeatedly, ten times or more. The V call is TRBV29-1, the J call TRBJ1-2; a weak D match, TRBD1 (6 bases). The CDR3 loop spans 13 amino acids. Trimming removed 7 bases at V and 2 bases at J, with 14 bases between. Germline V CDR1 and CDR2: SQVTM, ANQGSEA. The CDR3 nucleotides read TGCAGCGCCGGGCCAGGGGCGAACTATGGCTACACCTTC. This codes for CSAGPGANYGYTF. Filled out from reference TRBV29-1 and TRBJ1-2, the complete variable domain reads SAVISQKPSRDICQRGTSLTIQCQVDSQVTMMFWYRQQPGQSLTLIATANQGSEATYESGFVIDKFPISRPNLTFSTLTVSNMSPEDSSIYLCSAGPGANYGYTFGSGTRLTVV.